These 8 T cell receptor beta chains originate from one sample sequenced in a study of OX40 agonist ivuxolimab in advanced cancers. Sequencing used immunoSEQ multiplex PCR; TCRdb keeps in-frame clones, though not all of them. This sample has 25,000 to 30,000 clones; approximately 88% occur once, and the top ten carry 18%. The sequencing here drew on CD4+ or CD8+ T cells sorted from blood, taken in a trial of the OX40 agonist ivuxolimab. These receptors were obtained from an adult with an advanced solid tumor such as melanoma, head and neck, liver or kidney cancer.

The gene calls are TRBV13 and TRBJ2-7; maybe TRBD1 (5 bases). The CDR3 is made up of 15 amino acids. V lost 0 bases and J lost 5, with 14 bases in between. The germline V gene has CDR1 PRHDT and CDR2 FYEKMQ (reference sequence). DNA for the CDR3: TGTGCCAGCAGCTTAGGCTTGCAGGGAAGACACGAGCAGTACTTC. The encoded protein is CASSLGLQGRHEQYF.

The chain links TRBV10-3 to TRBJ2-7; 7 bases are shared with TRBD2. The CDR3 is made up of 13 amino acids. After removal of 4 bases from V and 3 bases from J, the junction contained 3 bases not matched to a gene. The germline CDR1 and CDR2 sequences are ENHRY and SYGVKD. CDR3 protein: CAISASSGYEQYF. CDR3 DNA: TGTGCCATCAGTGCTTCTAGCGGCTACGAGCAGTACTTC.

This clone was seen more than once but under ten times. The chain has TRBV30 and TRBJ2-7; 7 positions agree with TRBD1. The CDR3 sequence is 15 residues long. V lost 2 bases and J lost 2; bases outside the gene matches: 9. CDR1 and CDR2 (germline): GTSNPN, SVGIG (reference sequence). CDR3 sequence: CAWSMETGPTYEQYF. The DNA for the CDR3 is TGTGCCTGGAGTATGGAGACAGGGCCCACCTACGAGCAGTACTTC.

The V and J genes are TRBV30 and TRBJ2-1; D might be TRBD2 (6 bases). This CDR3 is built from 11 residues. Looked up from germline, CDR1 is GTSNPN and CDR2 is SVGIG (reference sequence). The V end was cut by 0 bases, the J end by 15 bases, with 12 bases between. The CDR3 DNA reads TGTGCCTGGAGTGTGGGGGACTTGGGGTTCTTC. It translates to CAWSVGDLGFF.

The genes are TRBV5-1 and TRBJ1-2, with 11 bases lining up with TRBD1. The CDR3 extends over 14 amino acids. V lost 4 bases to trimming and J lost 6 bases; unmatched junction nucleotides: 5. CDR1 is SGHRS, CDR2 YFSETQ, per germline. CDR3 coding DNA: TGCGCCAGCAGCCTCCGGGACAGGGGGAATGGCTACACCTTC. It yields the protein CASSLRDRGNGYTF. The complete variable domain, with remaining parts taken from reference TRBV5-1 and TRBJ1-2, reads KAGVTQTPRYLIKTRGQQVTLSCSPISGHRSVSWYQQTPGQGLQFLFEYFSETQRNKGNFPGRFSGRQFSNSRSEMNVSTLELGDSALYLCASSLRDRGNGYTFGSGTRLTVV.

The rearrangement links TRBV5-4 to TRBJ2-3; D gene uncertain. Germline V gene data show CDR1 as SGHNT and CDR2 as YYREEE (reference sequence). The CDR3 is 13 residues long. Trimming pared 4 bases from V and 3 bases from J, leaving 9 bases between. CDR3: CASSPELTDTQYF. In nucleotides, the CDR3 is TGTGCCAGCAGCCCCGAACTTACAGATACGCAGTATTTT.

This clone was detected a few times. The chain couples TRBV7-6 to TRBJ1-4, with 11 bases fitting TRBD1. This CDR3 contains 17 residues. The germline gives CDR1 SGHVS, CDR2 FNYEAQ. V dropped 1 base and J dropped 7; count of bases not matched to a gene: 8. Here the CDR3 DNA reads TGTGCCAGCAGCTTAGTTTCGTTTGGACAGGGGGCTGAAAAACTGTTTTTT. Translation: CASSLVSFGQGAEKLFF.

By proportion, this clone is medium-sized. Here the CDR3 reads CASRPGGSYGYTF. The CDR3, as DNA: TGTGCCAGCAGGCCAGGGGGCTCCTATGGCTACACCTTC. The J gene is TRBJ1-2, the V gene TRBV11-2; 8 bases align to TRBD1. CDR3 length: 13 amino acids. Looked up from germline, CDR1 is SGHAT and CDR2 is FQNNGV. The trim removed 6 bases at V and 4 bases at J, leaving 4 bases unmatched.